The source of this T cell receptor beta chain is a study of cytomegalovirus exposure and HLA in healthy donors. CDR1 is SGHTA, CDR2 FQGNSA, per germline. The CDR3 loop spans 14 amino acids. V lost 0 bases and J lost 7, with 12 bases in between. Findings and caveats of the study: Prediction of most subjects' HLA-A and HLA-B alleles by TCR beta sequences was reportedly accurate.

About this clone itself: Its antigen is still unknown.

The study ran its PCR with 60 Vbeta and 13 Jbeta primers. Produced via immunoSEQ multiplex PCR; TCRdb's table is partial and in-frame only. The sample yields around 110,000 clones, 55% to 75% seen once. Sequencing input: PBMCs. The chain uses TRBV7-2 and TRBJ1-1, with a possible D match to TRBD1 (6 bases). The source of this sequence is a man between 25 and 39 years old in good health and CMV-seropositive. In nucleotides, the CDR3 is TGTGCCAGCAGCTTAGCTGGGGACACGAATGAAGCTTTCTTT. Translation: CASSLAGDTNEAFF.